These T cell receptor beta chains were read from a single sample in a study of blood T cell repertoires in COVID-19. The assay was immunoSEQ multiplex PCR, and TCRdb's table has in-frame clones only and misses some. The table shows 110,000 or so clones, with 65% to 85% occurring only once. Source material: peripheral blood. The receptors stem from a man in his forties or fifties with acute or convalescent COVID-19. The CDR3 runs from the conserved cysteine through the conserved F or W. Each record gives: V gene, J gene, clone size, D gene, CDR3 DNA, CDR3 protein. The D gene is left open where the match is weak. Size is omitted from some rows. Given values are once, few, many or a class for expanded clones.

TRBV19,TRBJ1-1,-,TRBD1,TGTGCCGTAAAAAGACAGGGGGGAGTGGGCACTGAAGCTTTCTTT,CAVKRQGGVGTEAFF
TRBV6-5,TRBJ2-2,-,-,TGTGCCAGCAGTTACTCCAGGCGAATAACCCGGGAGCTGTTTTTT,CASSYSRRITRELFF
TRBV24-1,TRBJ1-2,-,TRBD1,TGTGCCACCAGTACCGGGACAGCCCCCTACACCTTC,CATSTGTAPYTF
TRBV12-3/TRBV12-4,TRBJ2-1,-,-,TGTGCCACCAGTCGCGGTGAGCAGTTCTTC,CATSRGEQFF
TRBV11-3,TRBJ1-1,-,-,TGTGCCAGCAGCGACGGTTTGACAGATGGCGCTGAAGCTTTCTTT,CASSDGLTDGAEAFF
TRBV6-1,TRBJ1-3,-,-,TGTGCCAGCAGTGACGGACAACTCTCTGGAAACACCATATATTTT,CASSDGQLSGNTIYF
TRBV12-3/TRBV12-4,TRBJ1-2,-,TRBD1,TGTGCCAGCAGTTTCAAGGGGGCCTATGGCTACACCTTC,CASSFKGAYGYTF
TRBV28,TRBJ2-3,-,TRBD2,TGTGCCAGCAGTTTTCCCCGGACTAGCGGGGGCACAGATACGCAGTATTTT,CASSFPRTSGGTDTQYF
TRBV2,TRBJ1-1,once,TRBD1,TGTGCCAGCAGGGACGGACAGGACCGAACTGAAGCTTTCTTT,CASRDGQDRTEAFF
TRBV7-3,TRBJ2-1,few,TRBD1,TGTGCCAGCAGCCCCGGGACAGGGAGCAATGAGCAGTTCTTC,CASSPGTGSNEQFF
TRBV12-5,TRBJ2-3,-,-,TGTGCTAGTGGTTTGTCGGGGAGCGATACGCAGTATTTT,CASGLSGSDTQYF
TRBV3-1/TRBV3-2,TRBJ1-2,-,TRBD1,TGTGCCAGCAGCCAGACAGGGGGCGCGGTAGCGCGTGGCTACACCTTC,CASSQTGGAVARGYTF
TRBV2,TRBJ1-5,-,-,TGTGCCAGCAGTGGTACGACAGGCGGCAATCAGCCCCAGCATTTT,CASSGTTGGNQPQHF
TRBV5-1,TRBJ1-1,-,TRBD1,TGCGCCAGCAGCTTGGGGGGGACAGGAGAGATGAACACTGAAGCTTTCTTT,CASSLGGTGEMNTEAFF
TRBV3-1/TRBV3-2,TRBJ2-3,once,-,TGTGCCAGCAGCCAAGAAGGGGAGGCGGGGAAGGGTACAGATACGCAGTATTTT,CASSQEGEAGKGTDTQYF
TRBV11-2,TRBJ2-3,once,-,TGTGCCAGCAGCTTAGAATTTGGAGCAGTCCAGTATTTT,CASSLEFGAVQYF
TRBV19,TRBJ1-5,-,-,TGTGCCAGTAGTGATGAACCGGGACACGTATTCAATCAGCCCCAGCATTTT,CASSDEPGHVFNQPQHF
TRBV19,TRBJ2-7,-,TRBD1,TGTGCCAGTAGTCAGTCAGGGGGCGGGATCTACGAGCAGTACTTC,CASSQSGGGIYEQYF
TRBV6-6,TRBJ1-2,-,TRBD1,TGTGCCAGCAGCTCCTCCCGACAGGGGGTAAACTATGGCTACACCTTC,CASSSSRQGVNYGYTF
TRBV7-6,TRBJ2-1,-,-,TGTGCCAGCAGCTTAGTCGGGACTTCTGGTTCCTACAATGAGCAGTTCTTC,CASSLVGTSGSYNEQFF
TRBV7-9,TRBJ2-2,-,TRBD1,TGTGCCAGCAGCCACCTCCCGGACAGGGTGTACACCGGGGAGCTGTTTTTT,CASSHLPDRVYTGELFF
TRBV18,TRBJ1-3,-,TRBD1,TGTGCCAGCTCACCACCCGGGACAGGGGGCGCGTCTGGAAACACCATATATTTT,CASSPPGTGGASGNTIYF
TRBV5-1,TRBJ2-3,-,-,TGCGCCAGCAGCTTGCGAGCCACCACAGATACGCAGTATTTT,CASSLRATTDTQYF
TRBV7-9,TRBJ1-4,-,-,TGTGCCAGCAGCTTAGGGGGGGAGATGGACCTTAATGAAAAACTGTTTTTT,CASSLGGEMDLNEKLFF
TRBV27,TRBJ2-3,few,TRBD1,TGTGCCAGCAGTTTAATGGGGACAGGGTATTTCCCCGATACGCAGTATTTT,CASSLMGTGYFPDTQYF
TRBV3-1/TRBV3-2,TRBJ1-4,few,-,TGTGCCAGCAGCCAAGATGAGACAGGTGATAATGAAAAACTGTTTTTT,CASSQDETGDNEKLFF
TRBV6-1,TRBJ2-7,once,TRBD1,TGTGCCAGCAGTGACCCCCACAGGGGGCTCGTCCACGAGCAGTACTTC,CASSDPHRGLVHEQYF
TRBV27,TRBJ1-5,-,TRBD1,TGTGCCAGCCGGACAGGGGAGGGGAGCAATCAGCCCCAGCATTTT,CASRTGEGSNQPQHF
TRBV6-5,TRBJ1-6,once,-,TGTGCCAGCAGCCGAGGAGACTGGAGAAAGTCACCCCTCCACTTT,CASSRGDWRKSPLHF